What follows is one TCR beta chain and its context. The repertoire was sequenced with immunoSEQ multiplex PCR; TCRdb's copy has only in-frame clones and lacks some. The sample lists roughly 140,000 clones, 80% to 95% occurring once. The source of the sample is a study of CD4+ T cells in melanoma. V was clipped by 4 bases and J by 2 bases, with 11 bases between them. The germline CDR1 and CDR2 sequences are MGHRA and YSYEKL. This CDR3 has 15 residues. V usage is TRBV4-1 and J usage is TRBJ2-2; D unresolved. This receptor was identified in a human donor with melanoma. The CDR3 loop is CASSLLQVNTGELFF. The CDR3 bases are TGCGCCAGCAGCCTTCTTCAGGTTAACACCGGGGAGCTGTTTTTT.